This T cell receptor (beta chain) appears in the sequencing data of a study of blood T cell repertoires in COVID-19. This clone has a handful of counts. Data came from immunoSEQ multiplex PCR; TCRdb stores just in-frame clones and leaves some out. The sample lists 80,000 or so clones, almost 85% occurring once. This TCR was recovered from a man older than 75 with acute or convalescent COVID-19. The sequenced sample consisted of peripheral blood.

CDR3 sequence: CASSLGLAGGPGYEQYF. CDR3 nucleotide sequence: TGTGCCAGCAGCCTCGGACTAGCGGGGGGGCCTGGCTACGAGCAGTACTTC. V usage is TRBV11-3 and J usage is TRBJ2-7, with 15 positions matching TRBD2. After removal of 5 bases from V and 3 bases from J, the junction contained 8 bases not matched to a gene. The germline V gene has CDR1 SGHNT and CDR2 YENEEA. CDR3 length: 17 amino acids.